This T cell receptor beta chain was captured by sequencing in a study of T-cell memory formation after mild COVID-19. Study background: Most TCR clusters belonged to a single donor.

Germline V gene sequence: CDR1 SGDLS, CDR2 YYNGEE. V gave up 1 base and J gave up 4 bases; unmatched junction bases: 4. The CDR3 loop spans 15 amino acids. A 5'RACE reaction primed in the constant segment made cDNA libraries of TCR alpha and TCR beta, and these carried sample barcodes and UMIs. TCRdb re-analysed the 5' RACE reads in MiXCR, keeping a single row per CDR3 protein. The sample has 120,000 or so distinct CDR3 sequences, roughly 6% seen once. In this sample, this clonotype turned up many times. Its antigen is unidentified. Study-level results: SARS-CoV-2 specificity of second-wave clones peaking day 37 was unconfirmed. The main location of contracting CD4+ clones was CM and EM, and that of contracting CD8+ clones was EMRA.

The source of this sequence is an adult woman who had mild COVID-19 (a few samples of this study predate the infection). Cell type and time point are not known. The source material was PBMCs or a T cell subset sorted from them (not recorded which). This chain connects TRBV9 to TRBJ1-4; 7 nucleotides match TRBD1. CDR3: CASSVLTGVNEKLFF. CDR3 nucleotide sequence: TGTGCCAGCAGCGTACTCACAGGGGTTAATGAAAAACTGTTTTTT.